Listed below are T cell receptor beta chains from one sample, sequenced in a study of T-cell memory formation after mild COVID-19. TCRdb reanalysed the 5' RACE reads using MiXCR and keeps one entry per CDR3 protein. This table holds about 540,000 distinct CDR3 sequences, roughly 21% found once. Sequencing used PBMCs or a T cell subset sorted from them (not recorded which). These TCRs come from an adult woman who had mild COVID-19 (a few samples of this study predate the infection). Cell type and time point are not known. Each CDR3 is given with its conserved first and last residue. The order of the fields is CDR3 DNA, CDR3 protein, V gene, J gene, D gene, clone size. A D gene is named only where the DNA matches it firmly. Clone size is not always given. Where it is, it says once, few, many or a class for expanded clones.

TGTGCCAGCAGTCCCGGGACAGTGAACGAAGAGACCCAGTACTTC	CASSPGTVNEETQYF	TRBV12-3/TRBV12-4	TRBJ2-5	TRBD1	NA
TGCAGTGCTAGAGACCGGACTAGCGGGGGCGAGCAGTACTTC	CSARDRTSGGEQYF	TRBV20-1	TRBJ2-7	TRBD2	few
TGTGCCAGCAGTTACGAAGAAGGGTATGAGCAGTTCTTC	CASSYEEGYEQFF	TRBV6-5	TRBJ2-1	NA	few
TGTGCCAGCAGCGTAGGAGACAGTCCCTACGAGCAGTACTTC	CASSVGDSPYEQYF	TRBV9	TRBJ2-7	NA	few
TGTGCCAGCAGCTCTATCGGCCGGGAAGCTTTCTTT	CASSSIGREAFF	TRBV7-9	TRBJ1-1	NA	NA
TGTGCCAGCAGCGCGCCCGGGTCGAGCAATCAGCCCCAGCATTTT	CASSAPGSSNQPQHF	TRBV9	TRBJ1-5	NA	NA
TGTGCCAGCAGTGAAGGGGGCCGCACTGAAGCTTTCTTT	CASSEGGRTEAFF	TRBV12-3/TRBV12-4	TRBJ1-1	TRBD1	NA
TGCGCCAGCAGCCAAGATAGCTTCGGAGGGGCAGATAATTCACCCCTCCACTTT	CASSQDSFGGADNSPLHF	TRBV4-1	TRBJ1-6	NA	few
TGTGCCACACAGGGAGGGAAAGTGGGCGAGCAGTACTTC	CATQGGKVGEQYF	TRBV10-3	TRBJ2-7	NA	NA
TGTGCCATCAGGGACGGTTACGAGCAGTACTTC	CAIRDGYEQYF	TRBV10-3	TRBJ2-7	NA	NA
TGTGCCAGCAGCGTAGATACCGGGGGAAACGAGCAGTACTTC	CASSVDTGGNEQYF	TRBV9	TRBJ2-7	NA	NA
TGTGCCATCAGTGACAACCACAGGGGGAATCAGCCCCAGCATTTT	CAISDNHRGNQPQHF	TRBV10-3	TRBJ1-5	TRBD1	few
TGCAGTGCTAGGATGACTCAGCCCCAGCATTTT	CSARMTQPQHF	TRBV20-1	TRBJ1-5	NA	few
TGCAGCACGGACAGCTACACTGAAGCTTTCTTT	CSTDSYTEAFF	TRBV29-1	TRBJ1-1	NA	few
TGCAGCGTCCTGTGGGCAGGGTATGACATTCAGTACTTC	CSVLWAGYDIQYF	TRBV29-1	TRBJ2-4	NA	NA
TGTGCCAGCAGCGTTGGGGGGACTAGCGGGATCCGACTAGCCAAAAACATTCAGTACTTC	CASSVGGTSGIRLAKNIQYF	TRBV5-5	TRBJ2-4	TRBD2	few
TGCGCCAGCAGCCAAGGGGCCCAGGGGGCCGGGACTGAAGCTTTCTTT	CASSQGAQGAGTEAFF	TRBV4-1	TRBJ1-1	TRBD1	NA
TGCAGCGTTGAACGCAGGGCCTACAATGAGCAGTTCTTC	CSVERRAYNEQFF	TRBV29-1	TRBJ2-1	NA	NA
TGTGCCAGCAGCCTCGCGGAGCGCTTACTAGCCAAAAACATTCAGTACTTC	CASSLAERLLAKNIQYF	TRBV6-6	TRBJ2-4	NA	few
TGCAGTGCTACCCTCGTCCAGGGGTGGGGAGAGACCCAGTACTTC	CSATLVQGWGETQYF	TRBV20-1	TRBJ2-5	NA	few
TGTGCCAGCAGCAGGACTCTAGACAGCCGCCAAGAGACCCAGTACTTC	CASSRTLDSRQETQYF	TRBV27	TRBJ2-5	NA	few
TGTGCCATCAGTGGCTCTAGCGGGAGGGGATTCTACGAGCAGTACTTC	CAISGSSGRGFYEQYF	TRBV10-3	TRBJ2-7	TRBD2	NA
TGCAGTGCTAGTAAAGGGGGAAACACTGAAGCTTTCTTT	CSASKGGNTEAFF	TRBV20-1	TRBJ1-1	NA	few
TGTGCCGGCGACAGTCCCTTTTCCTACGAGCAGTACTTC	CAGDSPFSYEQYF	TRBV7-9	TRBJ2-7	NA	NA
TGTGCCAGCAGCAAGGGGACAGGGGTTCAGTGGTACGAGCAGTACTTC	CASSKGTGVQWYEQYF	TRBV21-1	TRBJ2-7	NA	NA
TGCGCCAGCAGCCAAGATCCGGGGTTTTACACAGATACGCAGTATTTT	CASSQDPGFYTDTQYF	TRBV4-1	TRBJ2-3	NA	few
TGTGCCAGCAGCCGCGGACAGGGATACTATGGCTACACCTTC	CASSRGQGYYGYTF	TRBV3-1	TRBJ1-2	TRBD1	few
TGTGCCAGCAGCTTGGGGAACAGTTTTTCACCCCTCCACTTT	CASSLGNSFSPLHF	TRBV5-5	TRBJ1-6	NA	NA
TGTGCCAGCAGCCTGCAGGGGGGGCCTCCGCTCTTC	CASSLQGGPPLF	TRBV7-9	TRBJ2-1	NA	many
TGTGCCAGCAGCTTTAAATGGGGGGCGGAAGATACGCAGTATTTT	CASSFKWGAEDTQYF	TRBV7-2	TRBJ2-3	NA	NA
TGTGCCACCGGACAGGGGGCAAACACTGAAGCTTTCTTT	CATGQGANTEAFF	TRBV10-3	TRBJ1-1	TRBD1	few
TGTGCCATCAGTGAGCTTGACAACGAGCAGTACTTC	CAISELDNEQYF	TRBV10-3	TRBJ2-7	NA	few
TGTGCCAGTAGTATACGCAGGGCCACCGGGGAGCTGTTTTTT	CASSIRRATGELFF	TRBV19	TRBJ2-2	NA	NA
TGTGCCAGCAGATCTAGCGGGGGTAGCCAAGAGACCCAGTACTTC	CASRSSGGSQETQYF	TRBV12-3/TRBV12-4	TRBJ2-5	TRBD2	NA
TGCAGTGCTAGCGCTGGGACTAGCGGGAGATACGAGCAGTACTTC	CSASAGTSGRYEQYF	TRBV20-1	TRBJ2-7	TRBD2	NA
TGTGCCAGCAGCAGAAGGCGGAACCAAGGGACAGATACGCAGTATTTT	CASSRRRNQGTDTQYF	TRBV12-3/TRBV12-4	TRBJ2-3	NA	once
TGTGCCACCAGTGATTGGCTCCCGGGACAGGGGGCATTGGAGCAGTTCTTC	CATSDWLPGQGALEQFF	TRBV24-1	TRBJ2-1	TRBD1	NA
TGTGCCAGCAACAGACTCCCGGTGAGAACGCAGTATTTT	CASNRLPVRTQYF	TRBV2	TRBJ2-3	NA	few
TGTGCCACCAGTGACGGACTAGCGGGAGGTCGTCAGTTCTTC	CATSDGLAGGRQFF	TRBV24-1	TRBJ2-1	TRBD2	NA
TGCAGCGTTGTAGGGATTACGGGACAGAACTTTCGAGGATCCTACGAGCAGTACTTC	CSVVGITGQNFRGSYEQYF	TRBV29-1	TRBJ2-7	TRBD1	NA
TGTCGTGGGACTAGCGGGGACGAGCAGTACTTC	CRGTSGDEQYF	TRBV20-1	TRBJ2-7	TRBD2	few
TGTGCCAGCAGCGTTCCACAGCGGGGGGGCACAGATACGCAGTATTTT	CASSVPQRGGTDTQYF	TRBV9	TRBJ2-3	TRBD2	NA
TGTGCCAGCAGCTTCCTCCAGGACAGCTATGGCTACACCTTC	CASSFLQDSYGYTF	TRBV7-9	TRBJ1-2	NA	NA
TGCAGTGCTAGATTGTGGGGGCCGGGCAATCAGCCCCAGCATTTT	CSARLWGPGNQPQHF	TRBV20-1	TRBJ1-5	NA	few
TGTGCCAGCAGCCGTAGACTAGCGCGGGATCACAATGAGCAGTTCTTC	CASSRRLARDHNEQFF	TRBV12-3/TRBV12-4	TRBJ2-1	TRBD2	few
TGTGCCAGCAGTTACTTACAGGGGGGCACTGAAGCTTTCTTT	CASSYLQGGTEAFF	TRBV6-5	TRBJ1-1	TRBD1	NA
TGTGCCATCAGTGAGACAGAGTATGGCTACACCTTC	CAISETEYGYTF	TRBV10-3	TRBJ1-2	NA	NA
TGTGCCAGCACGGGACGGGCGAACACTGAAGCTTTCTTT	CASTGRANTEAFF	TRBV12-3/TRBV12-4	TRBJ1-1	NA	NA
TGTGCCAGCAGCCAAACGGGACAGGGGGACTCGCAAGAGACCCAGTACTTC	CASSQTGQGDSQETQYF	TRBV14	TRBJ2-5	TRBD1	few
TGTGCCAGCAGCCTTAGCGGGGGGGCCGGAACAGATACGCAGTATTTT	CASSLSGGAGTDTQYF	TRBV3-1	TRBJ2-3	TRBD2	NA
TGTGCCAGCAGCTCAGGACTAGCGGGGGTTTCAGATACGCAGTATTTT	CASSSGLAGVSDTQYF	TRBV11-2	TRBJ2-3	TRBD2	NA
TGCGCCAGCAGCTTGGCGGCGGGAGTGAACACCGGGGAGCTGTTTTTT	CASSLAAGVNTGELFF	TRBV5-1	TRBJ2-2	TRBD2	few
TGTGCCAGCAGTCGGGCCCTGGGGGGCACAGATACGCAGTATTTT	CASSRALGGTDTQYF	TRBV6-5	TRBJ2-3	NA	NA